These 27 T cell receptor beta chains were sequenced from one sample in a study of blood T cell repertoires in COVID-19. This table comes from immunoSEQ multiplex PCR, and its TCRdb copy is limited to in-frame clones, with some not included. The sample lists 150,000 to 200,000 clones, around 87% seen once, with 0.62% in the top ten. What was sequenced was peripheral blood. These receptors all come from a man over 45 with acute or convalescent COVID-19.

The sample holds one count of this clone. This sample includes further DNA sequences coding for the same CDR3. This chain connects TRBV19 to TRBJ1-5; D is perhaps TRBD1 (6 bases). The germline V and J ends were trimmed by 5 bases and 0 bases, with 11 bases remaining between them. The CDR3 has 15 amino acids. The germline gives CDR1 LNHDA, CDR2 SQIVND (reference sequence). In DNA, the CDR3 is TGTGCCAGTAGTGGAAGGACAGATAGCAATCAGCCCCAGCATTTT. It specifies CASSGRTDSNQPQHF.

The chain couples TRBV10-3 to TRBJ1-2; a possible D gene is TRBD1 (6 bases). V lost 6 bases, J lost 6 bases, and 20 bases lay in between. The germline gives CDR1 ENHRY, CDR2 SYGVKD. This CDR3 has 15 amino acids. The CDR3 region is CAIRETGTAGDGYTF. The CDR3 DNA is TGTGCCATCAGGGAAACAGGGACGGCGGGGGATGGCTACACCTTC.

The genes are TRBV28 and TRBJ2-3; 7 positions match TRBD2. Germline CDR1 and CDR2: MDHEN and SYDVKM. V lost 5 bases, J lost 3 bases, and 8 bases stayed unmatched. The CDR3 contains 15 residues. CDR3 in amino acids: CASSPWGEGTDTQYF. CDR3 nucleotides: TGTGCCAGCAGTCCTTGGGGGGAGGGAACAGATACGCAGTATTTT. Using reference TRBV28 and TRBJ2-3 for the parts outside the CDR3, the full variable domain is DVKVTQSSRYLVKRTGEKVFLECVQDMDHENMFWYRQDPGLGLRLIYFSYDVKMKEKGDIPEGYSVSREKKERFSLILESASTNQTSMYLCASSPWGEGTDTQYFGPGTRLTVL.

This chain links TRBV5-1 with TRBJ2-3, with 7 positions matching TRBD2. The V gene end was trimmed by 2 bases and the J gene end by 6 bases; junction bases not matched to a gene: 6. There are 14 residues in the CDR3. The germline V gene encodes CDR1 SGHRS and CDR2 YFSETQ. The CDR3 sequence: CASSFLSGIDTQYF. The CDR3 nucleotides are TGCGCCAGCAGCTTTCTAAGCGGGATTGATACGCAGTATTTT.

This clone has only a few counts. Additional DNA sequences in this sample encode the identical CDR3. The chain joins TRBV7-2 to TRBJ2-3; 9 nucleotides agree with TRBD2. After removal of 2 bases from V and 2 bases from J, the junction contained 8 bases not matched to a gene. The CDR3 is made up of 17 amino acids. Germline V CDR1 and CDR2: SGHTA, FQGNSA. The CDR3 region has the DNA TGTGCCAGCAGCTTACGGGGGGCTAGCGGGATCACAGATACGCAGTATTTT. The encoded protein is CASSLRGASGITDTQYF. Together with reference TRBV7-2 and TRBJ2-3, the CDR3 gives the full variable domain: GAGVSQSPSNKVTEKGKDVELRCDPISGHTALYWYRQSLGQGLEFLIYFQGNSAPDKSGLPSDRFSAERTGGSVSTLTIQRTQQEDSAVYLCASSLRGASGITDTQYFGPGTRLTVL.

The J gene is TRBJ2-3, the V gene TRBV6-2 or TRBV6-3, with 8 nucleotides matching TRBD1. Looked up from germline, CDR1 is MNHEY and CDR2 is SVGEGT. The CDR3 runs 14 residues. V was clipped by 6 bases and J by 4 bases; unmatched bases: 6. CDR3 in amino acids: CASSIRGPADTQYF. CDR3 coding DNA: TGTGCCAGCAGCATCAGGGGGCCCGCAGATACGCAGTATTTT.

The chain couples TRBV28 to TRBJ2-7; 11 nucleotides agree with TRBD1. V was clipped by 6 bases and J by 2 bases; unmatched bases: 6. The germline gives CDR1 MDHEN, CDR2 SYDVKM. This CDR3 has 15 amino acids. CDR3 DNA sequence: TGTGCCAGCAGCCTACCGGGACAGGGGGCCTACGAGCAGTACGTC. This gives the protein CASSLPGQGAYEQYV.

The V call is TRBV11-1, the J call TRBJ1-1; 8 nucleotides agree with TRBD1. With 6 bases clipped from V and 3 bases from J, the junction kept 9 bases outside the gene matches. In germline, CDR1 is SGHAT, CDR2 FQDESV (reference sequence). The CDR3 has 15 amino acids. The CDR3 loop reads CASRRDRYGDTEAFF. CDR3 coding DNA: TGTGCCAGCAGACGGGACAGGTACGGGGACACTGAAGCTTTCTTT. The full variable domain, with the rest looked up from reference TRBV11-1 and TRBJ1-1, is EAEVAQSPRYKITEKSQAVAFWCDPISGHATLYWYRQILGQGPELLVQFQDESVVDDSQLPKDRFSAERLKGVDSTLKIQPAELGDSAMYLCASRRDRYGDTEAFFGQGTRLTVV.

The chain uses TRBV29-1 and TRBJ2-7; D might be TRBD2 (5 bases). The germline gives CDR1 SQVTM, CDR2 ANQGSEA. There are 13 residues in the CDR3. The DNA for the CDR3 is TGCGAGGGTCTAGGACTGCGTCCTAACGAGCAGTACGTC. Translating it yields CEGLGLRPNEQYV.

This clone was observed a few times. The CDR3 loop is CATSGPGTSGILSSYNEQFF. The CDR3 region has the DNA TGTGCCACCAGTGGACCCGGGACTAGCGGGATTCTAAGCTCCTACAATGAGCAGTTCTTC. This chain connects TRBV24-1 to TRBJ2-1; 13 bases are shared with TRBD2. The CDR3 is 20 amino acids. J gave up 0 bases and V 5 bases, and 12 bases lay outside the gene matches. The germline gives CDR1 KGHDR, CDR2 SFDVKD.

The CDR3 sequence is CASRRQGTDGYTF. In DNA, the CDR3 is TGTGCCAGTAGGAGACAGGGGACCGATGGCTACACCTTC. The chain links TRBV19 to TRBJ1-2, with 8 nucleotides matching TRBD1. The germline CDR1 and CDR2 sequences are LNHDA and SQIVND (reference sequence). The CDR3 contains 13 residues. The ends lost 6 bases at V and 6 bases at J; junction bases unmatched: 6.

V gene TRBV7-9 combines with J gene TRBJ2-7; 10 bases map to TRBD2. Germline lookup yields CDR1 SEHNR and CDR2 FQNEAQ (reference sequence). The V segment lost 6 bases and the J segment 3 bases; nucleotides outside the gene matches: 8. The length of the CDR3 is 15 residues. CDR3 in DNA: TGTGCCAGCAGGAACACTGGGACTAGCGACTACGAGCAGTACTTC. The encoded protein is CASRNTGTSDYEQYF.

This chain connects TRBV19 to TRBJ1-1, with D hard to call. The V and J ends lost 0 bases and 0 bases respectively, with 5 bases between them. The CDR3 covers 14 residues. In germline, CDR1 is LNHDA, CDR2 SQIVND (reference sequence). CDR3 amino acids: CASSIDLVNTEAFF. The CDR3 DNA follows: TGTGCCAGTAGTATAGATCTAGTGAACACTGAAGCTTTCTTT.

V usage is TRBV5-1 and J usage is TRBJ2-7, with 9 bases that match TRBD1. Germline V gene lookup returns CDR1 SGHRS and CDR2 YFSETQ. The V segment lost 4 bases and the J segment 7 bases; nucleotides outside the gene matches: 6. This CDR3 comprises 13 residues. This CDR3 is CASSADRGGEQYF. In nucleotides, the CDR3 is TGCGCCAGCAGCGCGGACAGGGGTGGAGAGCAGTACTTC.

On this clone itself: The sample contains more than one DNA sequence encoding this CDR3. The chain links TRBV18 to TRBJ2-3; 12 nucleotides align to TRBD2. This CDR3 contains 16 residues. J was trimmed by 3 bases and V by 0 bases; bases with no gene match: 1. From germline, CDR1 is KGHSH and CDR2 LQKENI. The CDR3 bases are TGTGCCAGCTCACCACCGCTAGCGGGAGGGACAGATACGCAGTATTTT. Amino acid sequence: CASSPPLAGGTDTQYF.

The chain employs TRBV3-1 (or the pseudogene TRBV3-2) and TRBJ1-2; 7 positions agree with TRBD1. Germline values: CDR1 LGHDT, CDR2 YNNKEL (reference sequence). This CDR3 contains 15 residues. V lost 4 bases, J lost 1 base, and 6 bases stayed unmatched. CDR3 region: CASSPFGTDNYGYTF. The CDR3 DNA is TGTGCCAGCAGCCCCTTCGGGACAGATAACTATGGCTACACCTTC.

The chain uses TRBV9 and TRBJ2-4, with D perhaps TRBD1 (6 bases). The CDR3 has 14 amino acids. V lost 5 bases, J lost 4 bases, and 13 bases lay in between. CDR1 SGDLS and CDR2 YYNGEE come from the germline V gene. In DNA form, the CDR3 reads TGTGCCAGCAGTACAGGGCCAGGGAAAAACATTCAGTACTTC. It yields the protein CASSTGPGKNIQYF.

V and J are TRBV29-1 and TRBJ1-1, with TRBD1 matching 11 bases. Germline trimming cut 8 bases from V and 5 bases from J; bases unmatched to any gene: 10. The CDR3 contains 14 residues. Germline CDR1 SQVTM, CDR2 ANQGSEA. The CDR3 loop is CSTNSGTGGTEAFF. Here the CDR3 DNA reads TGCAGCACCAACTCCGGGACAGGGGGGACTGAAGCTTTCTTT.

This chain connects TRBV7-2 to TRBJ1-6, with D perhaps TRBD1 (5 bases). The CDR3 consists of 14 residues. Trimming shortened V by 0 bases and J by 11 bases, and 11 bases separated the two germline ends. CDR1 is SGHTA, CDR2 FQGNSA, per germline. The CDR3 coding sequence is TGTGCCAGCAGCTTAGCGCGGGGCAGCGCACCCCTCCACTTT. Encoded protein: CASSLARGSAPLHF.

This rearrangement joins TRBV6-5 to TRBJ1-1; a weak D match, TRBD1 (5 bases). The V end lost 0 bases, the J end lost 3 bases, and 11 bases lay between the germline ends. This CDR3 is 15 amino acids long. CDR1 MNHEY and CDR2 SVGAGI come from the germline V gene. The CDR3 DNA sequence: TGTGCCAGCAGTTACTCCCAGGGTGGGGACACTGAAGCTTTCTTT. The encoded protein is CASSYSQGGDTEAFF.

J is TRBJ2-7 and V is TRBV28, with D possibly being TRBD1 (6 bases). Trimming cost V 7 bases and J 2 bases, with 15 bases left between them. The germline gives CDR1 MDHEN, CDR2 SYDVKM. The CDR3 totals 14 residues. Written as DNA, the CDR3 is TGTGCCAGCATGGGGTCTAGGGGGACCTACGAGCAGTACTTC. As protein: CASMGSRGTYEQYF.

V is TRBV13 and J is TRBJ2-7; the match to TRBD2 covers 8 bases. There are 15 residues in the CDR3. V trimming: 2 bases; J trimming: 1 base; junction bases outside the gene matches: 4. In germline, CDR1 is PRHDT, CDR2 FYEKMQ (reference sequence). The CDR3 spells CASSLRASGSYEQYF. Written as DNA, the CDR3 is TGTGCCAGCAGCTTAAGGGCTAGCGGGTCCTACGAGCAGTACTTC. The full variable domain, its missing parts supplied by reference TRBV13 and TRBJ2-7, is AAGVIQSPRHLIKEKRETATLKCYPIPRHDTVYWYQQGPGQDPQFLISFYEKMQSDKGSIPDRFSAQQFSDYHSELNMSSLELGDSALYFCASSLRASGSYEQYFGPGTRLTVT.

The V gene is TRBV5-1, the J gene TRBJ2-3, with 12 bases aligning to TRBD2. Trimming removed 4 bases from V and 2 bases from J; junction bases left unmatched: 5. Germline CDR1 and CDR2: SGHRS and YFSETQ. This CDR3 has 16 amino acids. The CDR3 DNA reads as TGCGCCAGCAGCACCGGGACTAGCGGGTTCACAGATACGCAGTATTTT. Amino acid sequence: CASSTGTSGFTDTQYF.

The rearrangement links TRBV16 to TRBJ2-7; unclear D gene. Trimming shortened V by 2 bases and J by 4 bases, and 9 bases separated the two germline ends. CDR1 is KGHSY and CDR2 is FQNENV in the germline V gene. This CDR3 comprises 13 residues. The CDR3 sequence is CASSQPLSYEQYF. CDR3 in DNA: TGTGCCAGCAGCCAACCCCTTTCGTACGAGCAGTACTTC.

The table lists this clone with a few counts. The CDR3 reads CASSMVQGENQPQHF. In nucleotides, the CDR3 is TGTGCCAGCTCAATGGTGCAGGGCGAAAATCAGCCCCAGCATTTT. This chain joins TRBV18 and TRBJ1-5, with D possibly being TRBD1 (5 bases). Germline CDR1 KGHSH, CDR2 LQKENI. Trimming removed 5 bases at V and 4 bases at J, with 15 bases between. The CDR3 totals 15 residues.

The J gene is TRBJ2-1, the V gene TRBV28; TRBD1 matches 7 bases. The CDR3 spans 13 residues. In germline, CDR1 is MDHEN, CDR2 SYDVKM. J lost 10 bases, V lost 4 bases, and 7 bases had no gene match. The CDR3 sequence is CASSSDRVSEQFF. The CDR3 DNA reads TGTGCCAGCAGTTCCGACAGGGTTAGCGAGCAGTTCTTC.

This chain uses TRBV29-1 with TRBJ1-3; D possibly corresponds to TRBD1 (6 bases). This CDR3 comprises 13 residues. V dropped 4 bases and J dropped 2 bases, with 9 bases sitting between them. The germline V gene has CDR1 SQVTM and CDR2 ANQGSEA. CDR3 DNA: TGCAGCGTTGCCAGGGGCACTGGAAACACCATATATTTT. The encoded protein is CSVARGTGNTIYF.